Below are 22 T cell receptor beta chains sequenced from a single sample in a study of blood T cell repertoires in COVID-19. Profiled with immunoSEQ multiplex PCR; TCRdb holds only in-frame clones, not every one. The sample has about 180,000 clones; under 85% are singletons. Sequenced: peripheral blood. These TCRs come from a woman older than 75 with acute or convalescent COVID-19.

V usage is TRBV7-9 and J usage is TRBJ1-3; 10 bases map to TRBD1. The trim removed 1 base at V and 3 bases at J, leaving 3 bases unmatched. Germline CDR1 and CDR2: SEHNR and FQNEAQ (reference sequence). The CDR3 extends over 16 amino acids. The CDR3 is CASSLGQGALGNTIYF. CDR3 in DNA: TGTGCCAGCAGCTTAGGACAGGGGGCGCTTGGAAACACCATATATTTT.

The chain is built from TRBV7-9 and TRBJ2-1; D remains unclear. The CDR3 loop spans 15 amino acids. Germline loops: CDR1 SEHNR, CDR2 FQNEAQ (reference sequence). V was trimmed by 1 base and J by 6 bases, leaving 13 bases between them. The CDR3 bases are TGTGCCAGCAGCTTAGTAGGCCCGGGTCCCAATGAGCAGTTCTTC. It yields the protein CASSLVGPGPNEQFF. The variable domain in full, with the rest retrieved from reference TRBV7-9 and TRBJ2-1, is DTGVSQNPRHKITKRGQNVTFRCDPISEHNRLYWYRQTLGQGPEFLTYFQNEAQLEKSRLLSDRFSAERPKGSFSTLEIQRTEQGDSAMYLCASSLVGPGPNEQFFGPGTRLTVL.

This chain uses TRBV9 with TRBJ2-5; D is ambiguous. This CDR3 has 16 amino acids. Per germline, CDR1 SGDLS and CDR2 YYNGEE. The V gene lost 4 bases and the J gene lost 5 bases, with 21 bases spanning the gap. The CDR3 region is CASSKKTGSLSETQYF. CDR3 DNA: TGTGCCAGCAGCAAAAAAACTGGTTCCCTGTCGGAGACCCAGTACTTC. Looking up the rest from reference TRBV9 and TRBJ2-5 gives the full variable domain: DSGVTQTPKHLITATGQRVTLRCSPRSGDLSVYWYQQSLDQGLQFLIQYYNGEERAKGNILERFSAQQFPDLHSELNLSSLELGDSALYFCASSKKTGSLSETQYFGPGTRLLVL.

The rearrangement uses TRBV7-2 and TRBJ2-1; 14 bases are a match to TRBD2. CDR3 length: 18 residues. With 3 bases clipped from V and 5 bases from J, the junction kept 9 bases outside the gene matches. Germline loops: CDR1 SGHTA, CDR2 FQGNSA. The CDR3 region is CASSLGGLAGATNNEQFF. In DNA form, the CDR3 reads TGTGCCAGCAGCTTGGGGGGACTAGCGGGAGCCACAAACAATGAGCAGTTCTTC.

This clone was recorded once. The chain carries TRBV19 and TRBJ2-7; possibly TRBD1 for D (6 bases). CDR1 and CDR2 from the germline V gene are LNHDA and SQIVND (reference sequence). V lost 3 bases and J 4 bases, leaving 28 bases between the germline ends. CDR3 length: 19 residues. CDR3 region: CASSMGAAGELFSPYEQYF. The CDR3 nucleotides read TGTGCCAGTAGTATGGGGGCGGCAGGCGAGCTTTTCAGTCCGTACGAGCAGTACTTC.

The chain is built from TRBV14 and TRBJ1-6; TRBD1 agrees at 7 bases. CDR3 length: 13 amino acids. CDR1 is SGHDN and CDR2 is FVKESK in the germline V gene. With V trimmed by 4 bases and J by 10 bases, 4 bases remained unmatched. The CDR3 region is CASSLGGRSPLHF. In DNA form, the CDR3 reads TGTGCCAGCAGCCTAGGGGGCCGATCACCCCTCCACTTT. The full variable domain, completed using reference TRBV14 and TRBJ1-6, is EAGVTQFPSHSVIEKGQTVTLRCDPISGHDNLYWYRRVMGKEIKFLLHFVKESKQDESGMPNNRFLAERTGGTYSTLKVQPAELEDSGVYFCASSLGGRSPLHFGNGTRLTVT.

The rearrangement joins TRBV5-5 to TRBJ2-7, with 8 bases matching TRBD2. Trimming took 0 bases from V and 3 from J; bases not matched to a gene: 5. The germline V gene has CDR1 SGHKS and CDR2 YYEKEE (reference sequence). This CDR3 region has 15 residues. The CDR3 region has the DNA TGTGCCAGCAGCTTGGAGGGACTAGTATTCTACGAGCAGTACTTC. Encoded protein: CASSLEGLVFYEQYF.

The chain is built from TRBV7-8 and TRBJ1-6; D gene unclear. Germline CDR1 and CDR2: SGHVS and FQNEAQ. The CDR3 has 18 amino acids. Trimming removed 5 bases at V and 0 bases at J, with 17 bases between. For the CDR3, the DNA is TGTGCCAGCAGCCTCCTTTGGGGAGGGAGCTCCTATAATTCACCCCTCCACTTT. Translation gives CASSLLWGGSSYNSPLHF.

This chain connects TRBV27 to TRBJ2-5; a possible D gene is TRBD2 (5 bases). CDR1 is MNHEY, CDR2 SMNVEV, per germline (reference sequence). Trimming took off 2 bases at V and 0 bases at J, with 7 bases between the two ends. This CDR3 contains 14 residues. CDR3 sequence (DNA): TGTGCCAGCAGTTTAGTGGGAGACCAAGAGACCCAGTACTTC. Protein product: CASSLVGDQETQYF.

The chain is built from TRBV6-5 and TRBJ1-6; D call uncertain. Germline CDR1 reads MNHEY; CDR2 reads SVGAGI. CDR3 size: 16 residues. V was cut by 0 bases and J by 6 bases, with 12 bases left in between. DNA for the CDR3: TGTGCCAGCAGTTACTCGAATCCGACATCTAATTCACCCCTCCACTTT. It specifies CASSYSNPTSNSPLHF.

The chain joins TRBV15 to TRBJ2-1; a weak D match, TRBD1 (5 bases). The V end was cut by 3 bases, the J end by 13 bases, with 13 bases between. CDR3 length equals 12 residues. Germline V lookup: CDR1 LNHNV, CDR2 YYDKDF (reference sequence). CDR3 nucleotide sequence: TGTGCCACCAGCAGCAATACAGGAGAACAGTTCTTC. As protein: CATSSNTGEQFF. The full variable domain, completed using reference TRBV15 and TRBJ2-1, is DAMVIQNPRYQVTQFGKPVTLSCSQTLNHNVMYWYQQKSSQAPKLLFHYYDKDFNNEADTPDNFQSRRPNTSFCFLDIRSPGLGDTAMYLCATSSNTGEQFFGPGTRLTVL.

This chain's CDR3 is CASKDLQETQYF. The CDR3 bases are TGTGCCAGCAAGGACTTGCAAGAGACCCAGTACTTC. The chain combines TRBV2 with TRBJ2-5, with D possibly matching TRBD2 (5 bases). The V and J ends lost 7 bases and 2 bases respectively, with 8 bases between them. Germline assignment: CDR1 SNHLY and CDR2 FYNNEI. The CDR3 is made up of 12 amino acids.

This rearrangement joins TRBV27 to TRBJ1-1; a possible D gene is TRBD1 (5 bases). The CDR3 consists of 12 residues. V lost 8 bases to trimming and J lost 10 bases, with 17 bases between them. The germline gives CDR1 MNHEY, CDR2 SMNVEV (reference sequence). The CDR3 reads CASGLIGGGAFF. CDR3 nucleotides: TGTGCCAGCGGGTTGATTGGGGGGGGAGCTTTCTTT.

CDR3 sequence: CASSSETGWNSYEQYF. DNA of the CDR3: TGTGCCAGCAGCTCCGAGACAGGCTGGAACTCCTACGAGCAGTACTTC. V is TRBV13 and J is TRBJ2-7, with TRBD1 as a possible D gene (6 bases). Per germline, CDR1 PRHDT and CDR2 FYEKMQ (reference sequence). V was shortened by 4 bases and J by 0 bases, with 16 bases between the two germline ends. The CDR3 totals 16 residues.

In its sample, this clone was seen a few times. The CDR3 here is CASGTGGLGYTF. Written as DNA, the CDR3 is TGTGCCAGCGGAACAGGGGGCCTTGGCTACACCTTC. The rearrangement uses TRBV11-2 and TRBJ1-2, with TRBD1 matching 9 bases. The CDR3 consists of 12 residues. CDR1 and CDR2 from the germline V gene are SGHAT and FQNNGV. J lost 7 bases, V lost 8 bases, and 5 bases had no gene match.

This rearrangement joins TRBV3-1 (or the pseudogene TRBV3-2) to TRBJ1-6; D unresolved. Trimming shortened V by 3 bases and J by 10 bases, and 7 bases separated the two germline ends. The germline CDR1 and CDR2 sequences are LGHDT and YNNKEL (reference sequence). This CDR3 contains 12 residues. In DNA, the CDR3 is TGTGCCAGCAGCCAGGGAGGATCACCCCTCCACTTT. Translation gives CASSQGGSPLHF.

The chain carries TRBV19 and TRBJ2-3; 9 nucleotides line up with TRBD1. Looked up from germline, CDR1 is LNHDA and CDR2 is SQIVND (reference sequence). V lost 4 bases and J lost 0; bases outside the gene matches: 5. This CDR3 is 16 amino acids long. The CDR3, as DNA: TGTGCCAGTAGTAGGGGGACAGGGTTGAGCACAGATACGCAGTATTTT. Its protein is CASSRGTGLSTDTQYF.

The chain has TRBV11-2 and TRBJ2-3; D unclear. The CDR3 runs to 12 residues. Deletions cut 1 base from V and 4 bases from J, with 3 bases between. From germline, CDR1 is SGHAT and CDR2 FQNNGV. The CDR3 reads CASSLGPDTQYF. The CDR3 DNA sequence: TGTGCCAGCAGCTTAGGGCCAGATACGCAGTATTTT.

This clone occurred a few times. The J gene is TRBJ1-2, the V gene TRBV5-6, with a tentative D call TRBD1 (6 bases). The CDR3 covers 13 residues. The V and J ends lost 4 bases and 3 bases respectively, with 10 bases between them. In germline, CDR1 is SGHDT, CDR2 YYEEEE. DNA of the CDR3: TGTGCCAGCAGCCCGGACAGAGACTATGGCTACACCTTC. Amino acids: CASSPDRDYGYTF.

The CDR3, as DNA: TGTGCCAGCACCCCGCCCGGACAGGGGAACACTGAAGCTTTCTTT. It specifies CASTPPGQGNTEAFF. The rearrangement links TRBV6-5 to TRBJ1-1, with TRBD1 matching 8 bases. V gave up 7 bases and J gave up 1 base; unmatched junction bases: 8. The V gene's germline CDR1 is MNHEY and CDR2 SVGAGI. CDR3 length: 15 residues.

The chain recombines TRBV14 with TRBJ2-5; 8 nucleotides match TRBD2. The CDR3 contains 15 residues. The germline V gene has CDR1 SGHDN and CDR2 FVKESK. The V gene end was trimmed by 0 bases and the J gene end by 7 bases; junction bases not matched to a gene: 7. As DNA, the CDR3 is TGTGCCAGCAGCCAAGAGGGAGGAAGCGGGAGGACCCAGTACTTC. Translating gives CASSQEGGSGRTQYF.

This clone was counted a single time. The CDR3 DNA reads TGCGCCAGCAGCTTGGGATTGGGTAGCGGGGGATACTACAATGAGCAGTTCTTC. It specifies CASSLGLGSGGYYNEQFF. The V and J genes are TRBV5-1 and TRBJ2-1; TRBD2 agrees at 9 bases. With V trimmed by 0 bases and J by 3 bases, 10 bases remained unmatched. The CDR3 consists of 18 residues. Germline V gene lookup returns CDR1 SGHRS and CDR2 YFSETQ.